This T cell receptor (beta chain) was observed in a study of patients and donors after allogeneic stem cell transplantation. TCRdb reprocessed the RT-PCR reads via MiXCR and lists one record per CDR3 protein. The sample shows some 960,000 distinct CDR3 sequences, about a sixth of them seen only once. This clonotype occurred a few times. The CDR3 runs to 14 residues. Trimming stripped 4 bases from V and 4 bases from J, with 14 bases between. Germline loops: CDR1 SGHRS, CDR2 YFSETQ. Sequenced material: blood, either unsorted or a sorted T cell fraction (not recorded which). The receptor comes from a human donor who was either an allogeneic HSCT recipient or a stem cell or donor lymphocyte infusion donor (not recorded which). It is not recorded whose cells these are; they may come from a transplant donor. The rearrangement joins TRBV5-1 to TRBJ1-2; D perhaps matches TRBD1 (5 bases). The CDR3 region has the DNA TGCGCCAGCAGCACTGACAGTTCGAGCTATGGCTACACCTTC. Its protein is CASSTDSSSYGYTF.